This TCR beta chain was captured in a study of T cell clonotyping in hematopoietic cell transplantation. About the study: Cytoreduction preceded collection of pretransplant recipient samples. Study-wide results and caveats: Without cell sorting, CD4 versus CD8 contributions remain unresolved.

Sequenced by immunoSEQ multiplex PCR; TCRdb stores in-frame clones only, minus some. The sample shows approximately 11,000 clones, around 90% of them seen only once. This CDR3 spans 11 amino acids. V was shortened by 3 bases and J by 5 bases, with 7 bases between the two germline ends. Germline CDR1 and CDR2: GTSNPN and SVGIG (reference sequence). About this clone: Its antigen is unidentified.

Stated time point: recipient sample about 28 days before transplant, after cytoreduction. Recipient blood drawn about 28 days pretransplant and days 30, 100, 180 after. This chain connects TRBV30 to TRBJ2-5; D could derive from TRBD1 or TRBD2 (5 bases each). The sample in question was peripheral blood mononuclear cells, obtained before stem cell transplant. This receptor was identified in a woman aged 45-60 years with chronic myeloid leukemia. Some clones in this sample may be carry-over from other donors' samples. In DNA, the CDR3 is TGTGCCTGGAGCGAGGGGGAGACCCAGTACTTC. Translated, it gives CAWSEGETQYF.